The rows below give T cell receptor beta chains drawn from one sample of a study of EBV T-cell therapy then PD-1 blockade in nasopharyngeal carcinoma. The repertoire was sequenced with immunoSEQ multiplex PCR; TCRdb's copy has only in-frame clones and lacks some. The sample records 15,000 to 20,000 clones, over 70% being singletons. For these receptors, no antigen is known. Material: CD8+ T cells from blood, obtained at day 0 from a patient whose treatment included autologous EBV-specific T cells and nivolumab. These receptors were taken from a man aged 35-49 years with nasopharyngeal carcinoma. Both conserved end residues are part of each CDR3. D genes are given only for firm matches. Size is omitted from some rows. Given values are once, few, many or a class for expanded clones.

>NA|TRBJ2-5|TRBV28|13|NA
CASSLRGRETQYF
TGTGCCAGCAGTTTACGGGGAAGGGAGACCCAGTACTTC
>NA|TRBJ2-3|TRBV4-1|15|NA
CASSHYPGNTDTQYF
TGCGCCAGCAGCCATTACCCGGGAAACACAGATACGCAGTATTTT
>TRBD2|TRBJ2-2|TRBV10-3|17|NA
CAISGGLAGGNTGELFF
TGTGCCATCAGTGGTGGACTAGCGGGGGGAAACACCGGGGAGCTGTTTTTT
>TRBD2|TRBJ2-1|TRBV4-2|15|once
CASSQEAGGPNEQFF
TGTGCCAGCAGCCAAGAAGCGGGGGGGCCAAATGAGCAGTTCTTC
>TRBD1|TRBJ1-2|TRBV6-2/TRBV6-3|13|NA
CASSYYRTGTYTF
TGTGCCAGCAGTTACTATCGGACAGGGACATACACCTTC
>NA|TRBJ1-2|TRBV4-3|19|NA
CASSQDVWTGGPIGDGYTF
TGCGCCAGCAGCCAAGATGTGTGGACGGGGGGACCTATTGGGGATGGCTACACCTTC
>TRBD1|TRBJ2-7|TRBV29-1|13|NA
CSVEGTGSWEQYF
TGCAGCGTTGAGGGGACAGGGTCTTGGGAGCAGTACTTC
>TRBD1|TRBJ2-1|TRBV29-1|12|NA
CSVGGQGNEQFF
TGCAGCGTAGGGGGACAGGGTAATGAGCAGTTCTTC
>NA|TRBJ1-1|TRBV5-1|14|NA
CASSWNWRDTEAFF
TGCGCCAGCAGCTGGAATTGGAGGGATACTGAAGCTTTCTTT
>TRBD1|TRBJ2-2|TRBV2|15|few
CASSDGQGRTGELFF
TGTGCCAGCAGCGACGGACAGGGACGCACCGGGGAGCTGTTTTTT
>TRBD2|TRBJ2-3|TRBV7-9|18|NA
CASSLWVAGGLSTDTQYF
TGTGCCAGCAGCTTATGGGTAGCGGGGGGCCTTAGCACAGATACGCAGTATTTT
>TRBD2|TRBJ2-7|TRBV24-1|14|NA
CATSDSSGDYEQYF
TGTGCCACCAGTGATTCTAGCGGGGACTACGAGCAGTACTTC
>NA|TRBJ1-1|TRBV18|15|NA
CASSPEGEAHTEAFF
TGTGCCAGCTCGCCGGAGGGGGAGGCACACACTGAAGCTTTCTTT
>NA|TRBJ2-3|TRBV13|15|NA
CASSPGFPHTDTQYF
TGTGCCAGCAGCCCAGGGTTCCCCCACACAGATACGCAGTATTTT
>NA|TRBJ1-5|TRBV7-6|13|NA
CASSWGGNQPQHF
TGTGCCAGCAGCTGGGGGGGTAATCAGCCCCAGCATTTT
>NA|TRBJ2-2|TRBV6-4|13|few
CASSDGDTGELFF
TGTGCCAGCAGTGACGGGGACACCGGGGAGCTGTTTTTT
>TRBD1|TRBJ1-2|TRBV7-2|13|NA
CASSLALRGGYTF
TGTGCCAGCAGCTTAGCGCTCAGGGGGGGCTACACCTTC
>NA|TRBJ1-6|TRBV6-5|15|NA
CASSYSRSNNSPLHF
TGTGCCAGCAGTTACTCACGGAGCAATAATTCACCCCTCCACTTT
>NA|TRBJ1-6|TRBV5-5|17|NA
CASSLEGRSSYNSPLHF
TGTGCCAGCAGTCTGGAAGGAAGAAGCTCCTATAATTCACCCCTCCACTTT
>TRBD2|TRBJ2-7|TRBV7-3|15|few
CASSLIGPGGSEQYF
TGTGCCAGCAGCTTAATAGGCCCGGGAGGGAGCGAGCAGTACTTC
>NA|TRBJ1-1|TRBV30|12|NA
CAWSPTLTRAFF
TGTGCCTGGAGCCCCACCCTCACTCGAGCTTTCTTT
>TRBD1|TRBJ2-4|TRBV7-2|14|NA
CASSSGQGAYIQYF
TGTGCCAGCAGCTCCGGACAGGGTGCGTACATTCAGTACTTC
>NA|TRBJ1-4|TRBV27|11|NA
CASRGNEKLFF
TGTGCCAGCAGGGGCAATGAAAAACTGTTTTTT
>NA|TRBJ2-5|TRBV6-5|13|NA
CASTPKPQETQYF
TGTGCCAGCACTCCGAAACCTCAAGAGACCCAGTACTTC
>NA|TRBJ1-5|TRBV7-2|14|few
CASSLGLNNQPQHF
TGTGCCAGCAGCTTGGGGTTGAACAATCAGCCCCAGCATTTT
>NA|TRBJ1-5|TRBV6-5|15|NA
CASSNPGRRGQPQHF
TGTGCCAGCAGTAACCCTGGACGACGGGGTCAGCCCCAGCATTTT
>TRBD1|TRBJ2-1|TRBV19|17|few
CASSIGVGTGSYNEQFF
TGTGCCAGTAGTATAGGGGTGGGGACAGGCTCCTACAATGAGCAGTTCTTC
>NA|TRBJ1-2|TRBV12-3/TRBV12-4|13|once
CASSPTGMHGYTF
TGTGCCAGCAGTCCCACAGGGATGCATGGCTACACCTTC
>NA|TRBJ1-1|TRBV3-1/TRBV3-2|15|NA
CASSQDRWVNTEAFF
TGTGCCAGCAGCCAAGACCGATGGGTGAACACTGAAGCTTTCTTT
>TRBD2|TRBJ2-5|TRBV27|14|NA
CASSGLRGGETQYF
TGTGCCAGCAGTGGTTTGCGCGGGGGAGAGACCCAGTACTTC
>NA|TRBJ2-7|TRBV27|13|NA
CASSSGQTYEQYF
TGTGCCAGCAGCTCTGGACAGACCTACGAGCAGTACTTC
>NA|TRBJ2-5|TRBV5-6|14|NA
CASSLEPRQETQYF
TGTGCCAGCAGCTTGGAACCCCGGCAAGAGACCCAGTACTTC
>NA|TRBJ2-1|TRBV6-2/TRBV6-3|15|NA
CASSNHPTVYNEQFF
TGTGCCAGCAGTAACCACCCGACAGTCTACAATGAGCAGTTCTTC
>TRBD1|TRBJ1-1|TRBV10-3|16|NA
CAISLDRDDRNTEAFF
TGTGCCATCAGCTTGGACAGGGACGATAGGAACACTGAAGCTTTCTTT
>NA|TRBJ2-3|TRBV27|16|NA
CASSSRANYNTDTQYF
TGTGCCAGCAGTTCACGGGCTAACTACAACACAGATACGCAGTATTTT
>NA|TRBJ1-4|TRBV7-3|15|NA
CASSLIRPGKEKLFF
TGTGCCAGCAGCTTAATTAGGCCAGGGAAAGAAAAACTGTTTTTT
>NA|TRBJ2-1|TRBV30|15|NA
CAWSVLRGMVDEQFF
TGTGCCTGGAGTGTACTAAGGGGCATGGTCGATGAGCAGTTCTTC
>NA|TRBJ1-3|TRBV5-1|15|NA
CASSLDMSSGNTIYF
TGCGCCAGCAGCCTAGACATGAGCTCTGGAAACACCATATATTTT